One sample yielded the 30 T cell receptor beta chains listed below, sequenced in a study of tumor-infiltrating lymphocytes in primary liver carcinoma. The blood RNA (from unsorted whole blood) was obtained, and germline DNA was also extracted. From 500 ng of total RNA, TCR beta-specific cDNA was reverse-transcribed using a constant-region primer. Each TCR beta library was derived from three nested multiplex PCR rounds that employed slightly modified ARM-PCR. PCR rounds one and two used TRBV1-TRBV30 forward primers with a C-beta reverse primer for 9 to 10 cycles each. TCRdb processed the multiplex PCR reads anew with MiXCR; each CDR3 protein has one entry. The sample records approximately 320,000 distinct CDR3 sequences, approximately 58% being singletons. The material sequenced was peripheral blood. The receptors originated from a woman aged 25 to 45 with primary liver carcinoma and hepatitis B virus infection.

Points on this clonotype: A read error is likely, as this CDR3 ends without the conserved phenylalanine or tryptophan. Because the CDR3's place on the DNA is in doubt, the DNA is left out and the CDR3 is given as listed by TCRdb. The rearrangement links TRBV28 to TRBJ2-1. Counting both end residues, the CDR3 totals 11 amino acids. Germline V CDR1 and CDR2: MDHEN, SYDVKM. The CDR3 loop is CASSFFGERFS.

The chain carries TRBV12-3 or TRBV12-4 and TRBJ2-5, with 7 bases fitting TRBD2. The CDR3 covers 13 residues. The V and J ends lost 4 bases and 3 bases, in that order; junction bases with no gene match: 2. CDR3 in amino acids: CASSSAGEETQYF. The CDR3 coding sequence is TGTGCCAGCAGTTCCGCGGGGGAAGAGACCCAGTACTTC.

This clonotype was found a few times. V gene TRBV7-9 combines with J gene TRBJ1-2; unclear D gene. The germline gives CDR1 SEHNR, CDR2 FQNEAQ (reference sequence). The CDR3 is 14 residues long. V lost 2 bases and J lost 12, with 19 bases in between. The CDR3 sequence: CASSLNQARVRDTF. CDR3 sequence (DNA): TGTGCCAGCAGCTTAAACCAGGCCCGGGTCCGGGACACCTTC. Full variable domain (missing parts from reference TRBV7-9 and TRBJ1-2): DTGVSQNPRHKITKRGQNVTFRCDPISEHNRLYWYRQTLGQGPEFLTYFQNEAQLEKSRLLSDRFSAERPKGSFSTLEIQRTEQGDSAMYLCASSLNQARVRDTFGSGTRLTVV.

As for this clonotype: Because the CDR3 is missing its conserved closing phenylalanine or tryptophan, this is likely a read error. CDR3: CASNTGTESSYEQYL. DNA for the CDR3: TGTGCCAGCAACACAGGGACAGAGAGCTCCTACGAGCAGTACTTA. This chain links TRBV11-3 with TRBJ2-7; 7 bases match TRBD1. The CDR3 has 15 amino acids. J gave up 0 bases and V 7 bases, and 9 bases lay outside the gene matches. Germline V gene data show CDR1 as SGHNT and CDR2 as YENEEA.

The chain carries TRBV6-5 and TRBJ2-7; no firm D call. The CDR3 has 15 amino acids. V lost 7 bases and J lost 5, with 21 bases in between. CDR1 MNHEY and CDR2 SVGAGI come from the germline V gene. Here the CDR3 DNA reads TGTGCCAGCAATTATAGGGTCCGAGCTAAGGACGAGCAGTACTTC. This gives the protein CASNYRVRAKDEQYF.

Details on this clonotype: A much larger clonotype is one base distant, so this may be a read error. V gene TRBV6-2 or TRBV6-3 combines with J gene TRBJ2-3; D remains ambiguous. The V gene's germline CDR1 is MNHEY and CDR2 SVGEGT. The CDR3 extends over 14 amino acids. Trimming took 5 bases from V and 5 from J, leaving 14 bases between them. This CDR3 reads CASSDLEGRDTQYF. CDR3 nucleotides: TGTGCCAGCAGTGATTTAGAAGGCAGAGATACGCAGTATTTT.

The chain has TRBV6-2 or TRBV6-3 and TRBJ1-5; D possibly corresponds to TRBD1 (5 bases). CDR1 is MNHEY and CDR2 is SVGEGT in the germline V gene. V lost 10 bases to trimming and J lost 1 base, with 14 bases between them. This CDR3 has 14 amino acids. The CDR3 reads CATKEWGSNQPQHF. The CDR3 bases are TGTGCCACCAAGGAGTGGGGGAGCAATCAGCCCCAGCATTTT.

This clonotype was counted between two and nine times. A single base separates this from a much larger clone, so it may be a read error. The chain uses TRBV11-2 and TRBJ2-3; 7 positions agree with TRBD2. The CDR3 contains 17 residues. After removal of 5 bases from V and 2 bases from J, the junction contained 13 bases not matched to a gene. CDR1 is SGHAT and CDR2 is FQNNGV in the germline V gene. In DNA form, the CDR3 reads TGTGCCAGCAGCCTGTTCTGCGGGGGAGCAACCACAGATACGCAGTATTTT. Translated: CASSLFCGGATTDTQYF.

V and J are TRBV6-1 and TRBJ1-5, with D maybe TRBD1 (5 bases). The germline V gene encodes CDR1 MNHNS and CDR2 SASEGT. V was trimmed by 5 bases and J by 3 bases, leaving 20 bases between them. CDR3 size: 17 residues. The CDR3 here is CASSNNQGRLHNQPQHF. The CDR3 bases are TGTGCCAGCAGTAATAATCAGGGCAGGCTCCACAATCAGCCCCAGCATTTT.

The sample holds many counts of this clonotype. This rearrangement joins TRBV6-6 to TRBJ1-3, with D hard to call. The CDR3 totals 15 residues. Trimming pared 5 bases from V and 0 bases from J, leaving 11 bases between. CDR1 is MNHNY and CDR2 is SVGAGI in the germline V gene (reference sequence). CDR3 residues: CASSLGPSSGNTIYF. The CDR3 DNA is TGTGCCAGCAGTCTCGGGCCAAGCTCTGGAAACACCATATATTTT.

Concerning this clonotype itself: A clone one base away is much larger, so this may be a read error. V gene TRBV6-1 combines with J gene TRBJ2-3; D possibly matches TRBD1 or TRBD2 (5 bases each). The V gene's germline CDR1 is MNHNS and CDR2 SASEGT. The CDR3 totals 15 residues. V was trimmed by 2 bases and J by 4 bases, leaving 13 bases between them. The CDR3 nucleotides read TGTGCCAGCAGTGAATTGGTTGGGGGACCAGATACGCAGTATTTT. Residues: CASSELVGGPDTQYF.

This clonotype occurred many times. The V and J genes are TRBV12-3 or TRBV12-4 and TRBJ2-6; TRBD1 agrees at 8 bases. This CDR3 has 17 amino acids. Trimming took 6 bases from V and 0 from J; bases not matched to a gene: 7. This chain's CDR3 is CASSLRTGPSGANVLTF. Here the CDR3 DNA reads TGTGCCAGCAGCCTCCGGACAGGGCCCTCTGGGGCCAACGTCCTGACTTTC.

A remark on this clonotype: The germline gene is not matched at one end of the junction; a read error may be the cause. The rearrangement uses TRBV11-2 and TRBJ2-1; 7 positions match TRBD2. This CDR3 contains 15 residues. Germline CDR1 SGHAT, CDR2 FQNNGV. CDR3 loop: CVSSSVLALSNEQFF. The CDR3 region has the DNA TGTGTCAGCAGCTCGGTACTAGCGCTTTCCAATGAGCAGTTCTTC.

This clonotype has only a few counts. A much larger clone differs by one base, so this may be a read error. The V and J genes are TRBV11-3 and TRBJ2-2, with D unresolved. Per the germline V gene, CDR1 is SGHNT and CDR2 is YENEEA. The CDR3 has 14 residues. V was trimmed by 2 bases and J by 7 bases, leaving 11 bases between them. The DNA of the CDR3 is TGTGCCAGCAGCTTAAAAAGAGACATCGGGGAGCTGTTTTTT. Encoded protein: CASSLKRDIGELFF. Full variable domain (outside the CDR3, taken from reference TRBV11-3 and TRBJ2-2): EAGVVQSPRYKIIEKKQPVAFWCNPISGHNTLYWYLQNLGQGPELLIRYENEEAVDDSQLPKDRFSAERLKGVDSTLKIQPAELGDSAVYLCASSLKRDIGELFFGEGSRLTVL.

This clonotype was found many times. The chain recombines TRBV24-1 with TRBJ2-5, with D uncertain. The CDR3 extends over 17 amino acids. V lost 2 bases and J 4 bases, leaving 19 bases between the germline ends. Germline CDR1 reads KGHDR; CDR2 reads SFDVKD. As DNA, the CDR3 is TGTGCCACCAGTGATTATAGTCGGCACGGTCCGGGAGAGACCCAGTACTTC. Protein product: CATSDYSRHGPGETQYF.

This chain connects TRBV7-8 to TRBJ2-7; tentative D call: TRBD2 (5 bases). Germline V gene lookup returns CDR1 SGHVS and CDR2 FQNEAQ. CDR3 size: 16 residues. Trimming removed 7 bases at V and 5 bases at J, with 24 bases between. As DNA, the CDR3 is TGTGCCAGCATCGAAGGGATGTTTGTGAGGGCCGACGAGCAGTACTTC. As protein: CASIEGMFVRADEQYF. Full variable domain (remainder filled in from reference TRBV7-8 and TRBJ2-7): GAGVSQSPRYKVAKRGQDVALRCDPISGHVSLFWYQQALGQGPEFLTYFQNEAQLDKSGLPSDRFFAERPEGSVSTLKIQRTQQEDSAVYLCASIEGMFVRADEQYFGPGTRLTVT.

The chain has TRBV5-5 and TRBJ2-7, with TRBD2 matching 16 bases. CDR1 and CDR2 (germline): SGHKS, YYEKEE (reference sequence). The CDR3 has 17 amino acids. V lost 7 bases and J lost 0; bases outside the gene matches: 7. CDR3 DNA: TGTGCCAGCTCGAAGGGACTAGCGGGAGGGAGCTCCTACGAGCAGTACTTC. Translating gives CASSKGLAGGSSYEQYF.

This clonotype was found once. This sequence may be a read error, since a much larger clone differs from it by one base. The chain combines TRBV12-3 or TRBV12-4 with TRBJ1-6; the match to TRBD1 covers 7 bases. The CDR3 is 16 amino acids. The CDR3: CVSSARTGTANSPLHF. The CDR3 DNA reads as TGTGTCAGCAGTGCACGAACCGGGACAGCTAATTCACCCCTCCACTTT.

Concerning this clonotype: One junction end does not reproduce the germline sequence, and a read error may be involved. The CDR3 region has the DNA TGTGCCAACAGCTTAGACAGGTCCTACGATCAGTACTTC. Protein: CANSLDRSYDQYF. The J gene is TRBJ2-7, the V gene TRBV11-3, with D perhaps matching TRBD1 (6 bases). The CDR3 contains 13 residues. Germline lookup yields CDR1 SGHNT and CDR2 YENEEA.

This clonotype was seen a single time. A junction boundary mismatches the germline segment, possibly from a read error. The rearrangement joins TRBV12-3 or TRBV12-4 to TRBJ2-6; a possible D gene is TRBD1 (5 bases). This CDR3 has 12 amino acids. This CDR3 is CASKAGADVLTF. As DNA, the CDR3 is TGTGCCAGCAAGGCTGGGGCCGACGTTCTGACTTTC.

Details on this clonotype: This may come from a read error, since a much larger clone is one base off. The CDR3 sequence: CASNYLYEQYF. The CDR3, as DNA: TGTGCCAGCAATTACCTCTACGAGCAGTACTTC. V usage is TRBV6-6 and J usage is TRBJ2-7; no firm D call. From germline, CDR1 is MNHNY and CDR2 SVGAGI (reference sequence). The CDR3 covers 11 residues.

This clonotype has a handful of counts. Since a much larger clone is just one base distant, this may be a read error. The chain employs TRBV29-1 and TRBJ2-7; D might be TRBD2 (6 bases). Trimming took 5 bases from V and 9 from J, leaving 11 bases between them. The CDR3 spans 10 residues. Germline CDR1 SQVTM, CDR2 ANQGSEA. This chain's CDR3 is CSVKEGRQYF. The CDR3 nucleotides are TGCAGCGTTAAGGAGGGCAGGCAGTACTTC.

Concerning this clonotype itself: This clone may be a read error of a much larger clone one base away. V is TRBV7-9 and J is TRBJ1-2, with 7 bases fitting TRBD1. The CDR3 is 14 amino acids. The V gene's germline CDR1 is SEHNR and CDR2 FQNEAQ (reference sequence). The CDR3 protein is CASSNRQGVYDYTF. The CDR3 nucleotides are TGTGCCAGCAGCAATCGACAGGGTGTCTATGACTACACCTTC.

J is TRBJ2-2 and V is TRBV6-2 or TRBV6-3, with 8 bases lining up with TRBD2. Germline values: CDR1 MNHEY, CDR2 SVGEGT. This CDR3 spans 16 amino acids. The J segment lost 7 bases and the V segment lost 2 bases, leaving 9 bases of the junction unmatched. In DNA, the CDR3 is TGTGCCAGCAGTTACCGCCCGGGAGGGCGAGACGGGGAGCTGTTTTTT. Amino acid sequence: CASSYRPGGRDGELFF.

This clonotype appeared a few times. At one of its ends the junction is not consistent with the germline gene, which may arise from a read error. The chain combines TRBV6-5 with TRBJ2-2, with a weak D call TRBD1 (5 bases). This CDR3 is 13 amino acids long. The germline gives CDR1 MNHEY, CDR2 SVGAGI. The CDR3 DNA is TGTGCCAGCAGCGGACACAACACCAGGGAGCTGTTTTTT. This codes for CASSGHNTRELFF.

A remark on this clonotype: This may be a read error, as it is one base from a much larger clone. In DNA form, the CDR3 reads TGTACCAGCACCCAGGCCGGGACAGAGTCCTACGAGCAGTACTTC. It yields the protein CTSTQAGTESYEQYF. The genes are TRBV12-3 or TRBV12-4 and TRBJ2-7, with 7 nucleotides matching TRBD1. The CDR3 is made up of 15 amino acids.

The chain employs TRBV28 and TRBJ2-5; D may be TRBD1 (5 bases). Trimming stripped 6 bases from V and 4 bases from J, with 15 bases between. CDR1 is MDHEN and CDR2 is SYDVKM in the germline V gene. This CDR3 contains 14 residues. The CDR3 reads CASSPTEWRETQYF. The DNA for the CDR3 is TGTGCCAGCAGCCCGACAGAATGGAGAGAGACCCAGTACTTC.

On this clonotype: A read error may explain this, as a much larger clone is one base away. This chain connects TRBV12-3 or TRBV12-4 to TRBJ2-2; possible D gene TRBD2, 5 bases. The CDR3 consists of 15 residues. CDR3 DNA sequence: TGTGTCAGCATAAAGGGAGTTCGGAACACCGGGGAGCTGTTTTTT. Its translation: CVSIKGVRNTGELFF.

Points on this clonotype: One end of the junction does not line up with germline, which may come from a read error. V gene TRBV6-5 combines with J gene TRBJ2-7, with 7 bases fitting TRBD1. CDR1 and CDR2 (germline): MNHEY, SVGAGI. The CDR3 contains 17 residues. CDR3 DNA: TGTGCCAGCAGTAGAAAACCTCGGGACAGTAACTCCTACGAGCAGTGCTTC. Its protein is CASSRKPRDSNSYEQCF.

J is TRBJ2-5 and V is TRBV6-5; D is undetermined. V gave up 0 bases and J gave up 4 bases, with 12 bases separating them. There are 15 residues in the CDR3. From germline, CDR1 is MNHEY and CDR2 SVGAGI. The CDR3 region is CASSYSPLFRETQYF. The CDR3 DNA reads TGTGCCAGCAGTTACTCTCCCTTATTCCGAGAGACCCAGTACTTC.